This T cell receptor beta chain was recorded in a study of CD4 T cells in relation to SARS-CoV-2 and coronaviruses. Data came from immunoSEQ multiplex PCR; TCRdb stores just in-frame clones and leaves some out. The sample lists around 40,000 clones; 84% were seen once. With regard to this clone: Its antigen is unidentified.

CDR3 length: 11 amino acids. The ends were cut back, 7 bases at V and 2 bases at J, with 5 bases in the middle. In germline, CDR1 is SGHNT, CDR2 YYREEE (reference sequence). The TCR was taken from an adult with COVID-19. The chain uses TRBV5-4 and TRBJ2-3, with D unclear. The sample taken for sequencing was naive CD4+ T cells from PBMCs, cultured in vitro. Stated subset: naive CD4+ T cells isolated by negative enrichment. The CDR3 nucleotides read TGTGCCAGCGGGGACACAGATACGCAGTATTTT. As protein: CASGDTDTQYF.